This entry describes one TCR beta chain. The data belong to a study of OX40 agonist ivuxolimab in advanced cancers. Per germline, CDR1 MNHNY and CDR2 SVGAGI (reference sequence). The CDR3 has 16 amino acids. V shed 4 bases and J shed 7 bases, with 22 bases lying between them. Repertoires were generated with immunoSEQ multiplex PCR, while TCRdb's copy carries only in-frame clones and drops some. The sample has about 72,000 clones, 65% to 85% seen once. The sample here was CD4+ or CD8+ T cells sorted from blood, taken in a trial of the OX40 agonist ivuxolimab. The source of this sequence is an adult with an advanced solid tumor such as melanoma, head and neck, liver or kidney cancer. The chain uses TRBV6-6 and TRBJ1-1; D is perhaps TRBD1 (6 bases). CDR3 loop: CASSSGLGGANGEAFF. The CDR3 DNA follows: TGTGCCAGCAGTTCGGGCTTGGGGGGCGCGAACGGTGAAGCTTTCTTT.